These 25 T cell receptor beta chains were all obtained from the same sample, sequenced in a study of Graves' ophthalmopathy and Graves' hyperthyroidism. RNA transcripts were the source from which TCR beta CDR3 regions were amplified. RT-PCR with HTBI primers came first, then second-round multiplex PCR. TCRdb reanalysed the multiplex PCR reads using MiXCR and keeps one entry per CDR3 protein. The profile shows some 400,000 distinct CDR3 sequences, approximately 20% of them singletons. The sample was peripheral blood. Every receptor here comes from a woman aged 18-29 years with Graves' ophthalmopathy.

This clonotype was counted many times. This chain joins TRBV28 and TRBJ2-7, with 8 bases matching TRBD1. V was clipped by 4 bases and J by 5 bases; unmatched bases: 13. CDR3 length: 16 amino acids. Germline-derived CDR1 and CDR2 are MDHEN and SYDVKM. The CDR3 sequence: CASSSFLDRDPNEQYF. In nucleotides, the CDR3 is TGTGCCAGCAGTTCCTTCCTGGACAGGGATCCCAACGAGCAGTACTTC.

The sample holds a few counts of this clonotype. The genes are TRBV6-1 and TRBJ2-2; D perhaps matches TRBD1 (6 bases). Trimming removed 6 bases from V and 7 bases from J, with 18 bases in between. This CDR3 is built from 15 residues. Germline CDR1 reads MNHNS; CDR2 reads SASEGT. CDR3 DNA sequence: TGTGCCAGCAGCCCGTATGTGGGGGCCGTCGGGGAGCTGTTTTTT. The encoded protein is CASSPYVGAVGELFF.

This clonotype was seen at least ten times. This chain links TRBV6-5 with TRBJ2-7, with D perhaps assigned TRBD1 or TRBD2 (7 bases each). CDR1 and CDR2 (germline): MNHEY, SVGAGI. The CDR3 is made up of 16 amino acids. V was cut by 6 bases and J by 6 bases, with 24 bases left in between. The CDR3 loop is CASRTGTVASGGEQYF. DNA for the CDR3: TGTGCCAGCAGGACCGGGACAGTGGCGTCGGGGGGCGAGCAGTACTTC.

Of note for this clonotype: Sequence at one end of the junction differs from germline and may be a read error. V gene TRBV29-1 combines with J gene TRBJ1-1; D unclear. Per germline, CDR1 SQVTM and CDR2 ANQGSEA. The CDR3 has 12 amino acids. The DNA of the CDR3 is TGCAGCGTTGAGGGCAGTGTCACTGAAGCTTCCTTT. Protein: CSVEGSVTEASF.

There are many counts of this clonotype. The CDR3 sequence: CAWSDETQYF. The CDR3 DNA reads TGTGCCTGGAGTGACGAGACCCAGTACTTC. This chain joins TRBV30 and TRBJ2-5; D unresolved. Germline CDR1 and CDR2: GTSNPN and SVGIG (reference sequence). Trimming left V 1 base short and J 5 bases short, with 2 bases between. The CDR3 loop spans 10 amino acids.

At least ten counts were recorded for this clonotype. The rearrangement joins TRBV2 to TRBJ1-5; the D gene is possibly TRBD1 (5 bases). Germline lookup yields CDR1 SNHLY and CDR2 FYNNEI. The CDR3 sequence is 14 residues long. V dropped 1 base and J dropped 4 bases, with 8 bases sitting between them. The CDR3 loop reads CASSEDGGNQPQHF. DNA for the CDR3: TGTGCCAGCAGTGAAGACGGGGGGAATCAGCCCCAGCATTTT.

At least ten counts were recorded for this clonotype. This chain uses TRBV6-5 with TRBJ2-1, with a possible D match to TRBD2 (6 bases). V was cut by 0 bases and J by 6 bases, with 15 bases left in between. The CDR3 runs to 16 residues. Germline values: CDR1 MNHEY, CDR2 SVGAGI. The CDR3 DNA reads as TGTGCCAGCAGTTACTCGGAGGGCCTATCTGGCAATGAGCAGTTCTTC. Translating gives CASSYSEGLSGNEQFF.

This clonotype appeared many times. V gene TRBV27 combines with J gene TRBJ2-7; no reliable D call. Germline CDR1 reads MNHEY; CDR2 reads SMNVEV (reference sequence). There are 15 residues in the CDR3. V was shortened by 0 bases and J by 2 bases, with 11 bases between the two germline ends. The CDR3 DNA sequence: TGTGCCAGCAGTTTATCTAGGTTAGGGACCTACGAGCAGTACTTC. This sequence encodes CASSLSRLGTYEQYF.

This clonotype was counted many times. The CDR3 coding sequence is TGCGCCAGCAGCCCCTACAGGGGGAAGAGTACTGAAGCTTTCTTT. Its translation is CASSPYRGKSTEAFF. J is TRBJ1-1 and V is TRBV4-1, with 8 bases fitting TRBD1. The J segment lost 5 bases and the V segment lost 4 bases, leaving 9 bases of the junction unmatched. There are 15 residues in the CDR3. CDR1 is MGHRA, CDR2 YSYEKL, per germline.

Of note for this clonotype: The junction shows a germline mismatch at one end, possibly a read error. The CDR3 loop is CASSLGGTAVNF. The DNA for the CDR3 is TGTGCCAGCAGTTTAGGTGGGACTGCGGTGAACTTC. The V gene is TRBV12-3 or TRBV12-4, the J gene TRBJ2-7, with D tentatively TRBD2 (6 bases). The CDR3 is made up of 12 amino acids.

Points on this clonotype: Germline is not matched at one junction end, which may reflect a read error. DNA for the CDR3: TGTGCCAGCAGTCCTCGGAAGGGGAAGGGTACTGAAGCTTTCTTC. This encodes CASSPRKGKGTEAFF. This rearrangement joins TRBV12-3 or TRBV12-4 to TRBJ2-7, with D tentatively TRBD1 (5 bases). This CDR3 spans 15 amino acids.

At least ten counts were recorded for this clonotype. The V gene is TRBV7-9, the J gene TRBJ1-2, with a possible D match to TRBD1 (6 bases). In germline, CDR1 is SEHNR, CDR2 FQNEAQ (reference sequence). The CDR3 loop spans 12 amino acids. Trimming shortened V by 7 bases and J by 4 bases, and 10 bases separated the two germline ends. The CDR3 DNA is TGTGCCAGCACTGGACAGTCCTATGGCTACACCTTC. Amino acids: CASTGQSYGYTF. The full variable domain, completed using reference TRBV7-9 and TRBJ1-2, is DTGVSQNPRHKITKRGQNVTFRCDPISEHNRLYWYRQTLGQGPEFLTYFQNEAQLEKSRLLSDRFSAERPKGSFSTLEIQRTEQGDSAMYLCASTGQSYGYTFGSGTRLTVV.

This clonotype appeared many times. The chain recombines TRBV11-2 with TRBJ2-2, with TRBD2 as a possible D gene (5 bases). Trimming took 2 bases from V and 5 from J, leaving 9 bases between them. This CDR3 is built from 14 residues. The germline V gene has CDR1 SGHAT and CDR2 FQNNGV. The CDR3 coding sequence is TGTGCCAGCAGCTTAAGAGGGAGTACCGGGGAGCTGTTTTTT. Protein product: CASSLRGSTGELFF.

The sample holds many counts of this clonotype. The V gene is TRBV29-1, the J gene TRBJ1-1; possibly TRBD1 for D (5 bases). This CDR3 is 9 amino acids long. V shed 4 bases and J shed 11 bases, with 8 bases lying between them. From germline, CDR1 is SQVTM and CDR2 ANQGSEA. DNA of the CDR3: TGCAGCGTTGGGGACGCGGCTTTCTTT. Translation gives CSVGDAAFF.

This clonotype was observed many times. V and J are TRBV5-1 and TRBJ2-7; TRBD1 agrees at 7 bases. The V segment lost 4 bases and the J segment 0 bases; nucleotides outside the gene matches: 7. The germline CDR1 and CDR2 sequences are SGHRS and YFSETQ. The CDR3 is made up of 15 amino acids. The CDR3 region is CASSPRQGNSYEQYF. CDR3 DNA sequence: TGCGCCAGCAGCCCCAGACAGGGAAACTCCTACGAGCAGTACTTC.

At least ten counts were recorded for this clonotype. In DNA, the CDR3 is TGTGCCAGCAGTTACCCGCAGGGCTACGAGCAGTACTTC. This translates into CASSYPQGYEQYF. The gene calls are TRBV6-5 and TRBJ2-7; the D gene is possibly TRBD1 (5 bases). The CDR3 totals 13 residues. In germline, CDR1 is MNHEY, CDR2 SVGAGI. V lost 2 bases and J lost 3, with 8 bases in between.

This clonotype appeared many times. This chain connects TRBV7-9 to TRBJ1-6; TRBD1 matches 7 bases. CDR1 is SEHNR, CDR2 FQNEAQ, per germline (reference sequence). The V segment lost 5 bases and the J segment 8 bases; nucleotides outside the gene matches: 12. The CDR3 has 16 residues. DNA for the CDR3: TGTGCCAGCAGCCCCATGTCCGGGACAGCGGATTCACCCCTCCACTTT. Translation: CASSPMSGTADSPLHF.

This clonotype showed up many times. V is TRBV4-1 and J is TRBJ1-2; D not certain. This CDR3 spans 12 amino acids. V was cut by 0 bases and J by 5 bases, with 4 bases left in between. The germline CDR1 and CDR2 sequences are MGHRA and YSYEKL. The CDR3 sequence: CASSQELYGYTF. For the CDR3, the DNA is TGCGCCAGCAGCCAAGAGCTGTATGGCTACACCTTC.

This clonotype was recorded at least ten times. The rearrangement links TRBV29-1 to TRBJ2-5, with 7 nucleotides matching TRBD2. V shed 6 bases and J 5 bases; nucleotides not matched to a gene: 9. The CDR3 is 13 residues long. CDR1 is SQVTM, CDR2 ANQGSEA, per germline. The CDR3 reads CSVGVGGIETQYF. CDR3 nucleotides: TGCAGCGTGGGGGTGGGGGGGATTGAGACCCAGTACTTC. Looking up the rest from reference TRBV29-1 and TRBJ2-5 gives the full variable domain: SAVISQKPSRDICQRGTSLTIQCQVDSQVTMMFWYRQQPGQSLTLIATANQGSEATYESGFVIDKFPISRPNLTFSTLTVSNMSPEDSSIYLCSVGVGGIETQYFGPGTRLLVL.

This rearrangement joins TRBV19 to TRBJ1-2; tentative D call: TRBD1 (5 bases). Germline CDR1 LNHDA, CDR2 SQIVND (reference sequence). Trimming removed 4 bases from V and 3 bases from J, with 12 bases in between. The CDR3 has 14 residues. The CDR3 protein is CASSKRGEYYGYTF. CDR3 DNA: TGTGCCAGTAGTAAGCGGGGGGAATACTATGGCTACACCTTC.

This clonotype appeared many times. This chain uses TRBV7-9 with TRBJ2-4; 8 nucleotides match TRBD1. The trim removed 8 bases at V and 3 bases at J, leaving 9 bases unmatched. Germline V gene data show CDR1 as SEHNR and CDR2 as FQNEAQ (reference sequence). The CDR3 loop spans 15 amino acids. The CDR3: CASGGQGSDKNIQYF. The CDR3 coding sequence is TGTGCCAGCGGCGGACAGGGTAGCGACAAAAACATTCAGTACTTC.

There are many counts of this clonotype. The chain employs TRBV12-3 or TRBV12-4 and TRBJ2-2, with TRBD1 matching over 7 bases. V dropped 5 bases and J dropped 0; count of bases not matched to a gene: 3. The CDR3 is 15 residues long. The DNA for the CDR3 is TGTGCCAGCAGTCGACAGGGCCCGAACACCGGGGAGCTGTTTTTT. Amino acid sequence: CASSRQGPNTGELFF.

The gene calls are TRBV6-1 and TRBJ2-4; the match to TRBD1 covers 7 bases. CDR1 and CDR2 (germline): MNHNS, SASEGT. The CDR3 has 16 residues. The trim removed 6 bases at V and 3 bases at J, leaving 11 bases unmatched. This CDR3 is CASRDDRQGGKNIQYF. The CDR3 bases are TGTGCCAGCAGAGACGACAGACAGGGCGGCAAAAACATTCAGTACTTC.

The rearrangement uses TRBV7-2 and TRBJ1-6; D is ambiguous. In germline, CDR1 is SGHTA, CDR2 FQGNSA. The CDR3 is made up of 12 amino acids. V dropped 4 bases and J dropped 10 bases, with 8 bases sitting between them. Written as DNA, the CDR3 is TGTGCCAGCAGCTCTTACGACTCACCCCTCCACTTT. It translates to CASSSYDSPLHF. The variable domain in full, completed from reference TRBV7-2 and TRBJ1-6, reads GAGVSQSPSNKVTEKGKDVELRCDPISGHTALYWYRQSLGQGLEFLIYFQGNSAPDKSGLPSDRFSAERTGGSVSTLTIQRTQQEDSAVYLCASSSYDSPLHFGNGTRLTVT.

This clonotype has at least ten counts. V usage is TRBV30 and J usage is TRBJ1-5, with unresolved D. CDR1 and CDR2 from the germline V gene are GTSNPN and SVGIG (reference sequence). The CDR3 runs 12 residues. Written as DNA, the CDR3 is TGTGCGTTGGGCAGGTCGGGTCAGCCCCAGCATTTT. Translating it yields CALGRSGQPQHF.